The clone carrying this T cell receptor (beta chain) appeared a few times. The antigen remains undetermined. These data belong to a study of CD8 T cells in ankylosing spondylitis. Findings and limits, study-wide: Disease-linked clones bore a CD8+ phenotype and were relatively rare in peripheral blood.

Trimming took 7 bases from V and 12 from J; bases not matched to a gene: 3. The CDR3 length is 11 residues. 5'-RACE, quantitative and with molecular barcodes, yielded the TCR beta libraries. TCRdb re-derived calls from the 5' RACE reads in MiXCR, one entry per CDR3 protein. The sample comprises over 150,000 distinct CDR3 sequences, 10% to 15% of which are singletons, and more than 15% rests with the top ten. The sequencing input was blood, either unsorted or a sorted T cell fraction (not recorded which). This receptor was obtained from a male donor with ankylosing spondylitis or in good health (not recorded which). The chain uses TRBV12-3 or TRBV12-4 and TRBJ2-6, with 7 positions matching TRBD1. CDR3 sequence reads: CASTPGGVLTF. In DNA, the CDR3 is TGTGCCAGCACTCCAGGGGGCGTCCTGACTTTC.